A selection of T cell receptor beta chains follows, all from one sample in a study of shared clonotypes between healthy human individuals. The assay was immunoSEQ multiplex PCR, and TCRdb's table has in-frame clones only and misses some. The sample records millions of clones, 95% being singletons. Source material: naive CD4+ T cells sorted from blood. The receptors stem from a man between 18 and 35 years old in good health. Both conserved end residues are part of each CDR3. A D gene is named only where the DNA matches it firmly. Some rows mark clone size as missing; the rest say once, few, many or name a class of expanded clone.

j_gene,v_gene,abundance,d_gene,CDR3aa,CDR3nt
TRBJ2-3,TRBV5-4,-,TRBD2,CASSLHGGAVDTQYF,TGTGCCAGCAGCTTGCACGGGGGGGCCGTTGATACGCAGTATTTT
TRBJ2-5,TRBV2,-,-,CASSPGLTGTQYF,TGTGCCAGCAGTCCCGGACTCACGGGGACCCAGTACTTC
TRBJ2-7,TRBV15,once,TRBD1,CATSRYRGDYEQYF,TGTGCCACCAGCAGATACAGGGGGGACTACGAGCAGTACTTC
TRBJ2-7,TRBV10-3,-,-,CAITGDRNYEQYF,TGTGCCATCACGGGGGATCGAAACTACGAGCAGTACTTC
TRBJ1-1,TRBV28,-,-,CASCLRTGFEAFF,TGTGCCAGCTGCTTGCGCACAGGGTTCGAAGCTTTCTTT
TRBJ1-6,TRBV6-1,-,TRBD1,CASSEALQGPFSPLHF,TGTGCCAGCAGTGAAGCGCTACAGGGGCCATTTTCACCCCTCCACTTT
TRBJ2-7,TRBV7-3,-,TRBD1,CASSLDRGSYEQYF,TGTGCCAGCAGCTTGGACAGGGGGTCCTACGAGCAGTACTTC
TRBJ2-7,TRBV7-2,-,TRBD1,CASRQTGGSYEQYF,TGTGCCAGCAGGCAGACAGGGGGATCCTACGAGCAGTACTTC
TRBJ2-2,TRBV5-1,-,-,CASSLNRANTGELFF,TGCGCCAGCAGCTTGAACAGGGCGAACACCGGGGAGCTGTTTTTT
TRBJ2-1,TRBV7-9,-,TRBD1,CASSSPPGTGGINEQFF,TGTGCCAGCAGCTCTCCCCCCGGGACAGGGGGAATCAATGAGCAGTTCTTC
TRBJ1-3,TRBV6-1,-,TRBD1,CASRMTGYIYF,TGTGCCAGCAGAATGACAGGGTACATATATTTT
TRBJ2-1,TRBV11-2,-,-,CASSLGDVLEQFF,TGTGCCAGCAGCCTAGGCGACGTCCTCGAGCAGTTCTTC
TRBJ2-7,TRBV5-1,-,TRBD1,CASSSVIRQGLSYEQYF,TGCGCCAGCAGCTCGGTCATCCGACAGGGGTTGTCCTACGAGCAGTACTTC
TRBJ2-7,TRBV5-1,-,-,CASSLATSEKTYEQYF,TGCGCCAGCAGCTTGGCCACGTCAGAAAAGACCTACGAGCAGTACTTC
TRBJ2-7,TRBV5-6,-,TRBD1,CASSWVTGNEQYF,TGTGCCAGCAGCTGGGTGACAGGGAACGAGCAGTACTTC
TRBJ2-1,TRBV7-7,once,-,CASSSGDEQFF,TGTGCTAGCAGCTCTGGCGATGAGCAGTTCTTC
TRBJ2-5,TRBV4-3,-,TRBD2,CASSQEGGCETQYF,TGCGCCAGCAGCCAAGAGGGGGGGTGTGAGACCCAGTACTTC
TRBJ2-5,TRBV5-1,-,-,CASSPRFWAQETQYF,TGCGCCAGCAGCCCGCGATTCTGGGCCCAAGAGACCCAGTACTTC
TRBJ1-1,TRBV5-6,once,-,CASSPTEKYTEAFF,TGTGCCAGCAGCCCCACAGAGAAATACACTGAAGCTTTCTTT
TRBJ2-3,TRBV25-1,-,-,CASSEYRQAKGDTQYF,TGTGCCAGCAGTGAATATAGACAGGCTAAAGGTGATACGCAGTATTTT
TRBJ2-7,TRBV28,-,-,CASSYAIAGYPSYEQYF,TGTGCCAGCAGTTATGCTATTGCGGGGTACCCCTCCTACGAGCAGTACTTC
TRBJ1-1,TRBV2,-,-,CASTKEEDTEAFF,TGTGCCAGCACTAAAGAGGAGGATACTGAAGCTTTCTTT
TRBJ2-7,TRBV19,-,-,CASATTTAGEQYF,TGTGCCAGCGCAACAACGACTGCGGGCGAGCAGTACTTC
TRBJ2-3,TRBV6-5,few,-,CASRESAQLAQYF,TGTGCCAGCAGGGAAAGTGCGCAACTCGCCCAGTATTTT
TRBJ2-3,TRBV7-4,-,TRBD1,CASSLGSYRDRDTDTQYF,TGTGCCAGCAGCTTAGGGAGTTACCGGGACAGGGACACAGATACGCAGTATTTT
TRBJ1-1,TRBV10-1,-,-,CASSRENTEAFF,TGCGCCAGCAGTCGGGAGAACACTGAAGCTTTCTTT
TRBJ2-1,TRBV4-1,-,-,CASSQDPLSGGYNEQFF,TGCGCCAGCAGCCAAGATCCCCTCAGTGGGGGCTACAATGAGCAGTTCTTC
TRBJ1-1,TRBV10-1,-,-,CASSGPGRNTEAFF,TGCGCCAGCAGTGGACCAGGGAGGAACACTGAAGCTTTCTTT